This TCR beta chain was sequenced in a study of blood T cells in healthy people across ages. Study findings and constraints: Roughly linearly, TCR beta diversity per million T cells fell as age increased.

Alongside a J-beta primer mix, a sample-barcoded 5' primer served in a second PCR lasting about 6 to 11 cycles. From the 5' RACE reads, TCRdb called clonotypes with MiXCR, one entry per CDR3 protein. The sample includes some 670,000 distinct CDR3 sequences, over 40% of them seen just once. The draw of peripheral blood yielded 8.5 to 10 milliliters from each donor. With regard to this clonotype: Its specificity is unknown.

This CDR3 has 11 amino acids. In germline, CDR1 is MNHEY, CDR2 SVGAGI. Material: blood. This clonotype was obtained from a woman over 75 in good health. J is TRBJ2-7 and V is TRBV6-5; D uncertain. The DNA end is a closer match to TRBJ2-5, so the J assignment may be wrong. CDR3 nucleotide sequence: TGTGCCAGCGAGACTTCGGGGACCCAGTACTTC. Translated: CASETSGTQYF.